Presented here are 22 T cell receptor beta chains from one specimen sequenced in a study of control samples from healthy donors and cancer patients. Libraries were prepared by immunoSEQ multiplex PCR; TCRdb keeps only in-frame clonotypes and omits some of them. The table shows some 41,000 clones, with 80% to 90% occurring only once. The material sequenced was PBMCs. Receptor source: a woman aged 55-75 years with lung cancer.

The genes are TRBV19 and TRBJ2-2, with 12 positions matching TRBD2. This CDR3 spans 16 amino acids. After removal of 2 bases from V and 3 bases from J, the junction contained 1 base not matched to a gene. From germline, CDR1 is LNHDA and CDR2 SQIVND (reference sequence). The CDR3 region is CASSIRLAGDTGELFF. DNA for the CDR3: TGTGCCAGTAGTATAAGACTAGCGGGAGACACCGGGGAGCTGTTTTTT.

CDR3 sequence (DNA): TGTGCCAGCAGGGAGAGATCGCACAGGGTTGGGATCTATGGCTACACCTTC. This gives the protein CASRERSHRVGIYGYTF. The chain has TRBV2 and TRBJ1-2; tentatively, D is TRBD1 (6 bases). V lost 6 bases to trimming and J lost 4 bases, with 24 bases between them. Germline assignment: CDR1 SNHLY and CDR2 FYNNEI. This CDR3 comprises 17 residues. Combining the CDR3 with reference TRBV2 and TRBJ1-2 gives the whole variable domain EPEVTQTPSHQVTQMGQEVILRCVPISNHLYFYWYRQILGQKVEFLVSFYNNEISEKSEIFDDQFSVERPDGSNFTLKIRSTKLEDSAMYFCASRERSHRVGIYGYTFGSGTRLTVV.

As DNA, the CDR3 is TGTGCCAGCAGCCAAGGATTGGCGGGTGAACAAGAGACCCAGTACTTC. Protein: CASSQGLAGEQETQYF. V and J are TRBV3-1 (or the pseudogene TRBV3-2) and TRBJ2-5; D perhaps matches TRBD2 (5 bases). This CDR3 is built from 16 residues. Germline-derived CDR1 and CDR2 are LGHDT and YNNKEL (reference sequence). Trimming stripped 1 base from V and 2 bases from J, with 14 bases between.

The chain employs TRBV2 and TRBJ1-4, with D tentatively TRBD1 (6 bases). This CDR3 has 13 residues. Deletions cut 6 bases from V and 8 bases from J, with 13 bases between. Germline CDR1 is SNHLY and CDR2 is FYNNEI. The chain's CDR3 is CASRRGGQEKLFF. CDR3 nucleotide sequence: TGTGCCAGCAGGCGGGGGGGGCAGGAAAAACTGTTTTTT.

This chain uses TRBV9 with TRBJ1-1, with a tentative D call TRBD1 (6 bases). Trimming pared 4 bases from V and 1 base from J, leaving 11 bases between. The CDR3 totals 14 residues. Looked up from germline, CDR1 is SGDLS and CDR2 is YYNGEE. CDR3 amino acids: CASSPEGENTEAFF. CDR3 nucleotides: TGTGCCAGCAGCCCGGAGGGGGAGAACACTGAAGCTTTCTTT.

V and J are TRBV2 and TRBJ2-1; D is undetermined. The germline V and J ends were trimmed by 3 bases and 8 bases, with 8 bases remaining between them. CDR1 is SNHLY, CDR2 FYNNEI, per germline. The CDR3 length is 12 residues. The CDR3 loop reads CASSESPYEQFF. The CDR3 DNA follows: TGTGCCAGCAGTGAGTCGCCGTATGAGCAGTTCTTC.

The chain has TRBV10-3 and TRBJ2-7, with TRBD1 identical over 11 bases. The CDR3 consists of 15 residues. Trimming removed 0 bases from V and 6 bases from J; junction bases left unmatched: 4. From germline, CDR1 is ENHRY and CDR2 SYGVKD. CDR3 amino acids: CAISESPGQGGEQYF. CDR3 nucleotides: TGTGCCATCAGTGAGTCACCGGGACAGGGGGGCGAGCAGTACTTC.

This clone was counted a few times. This chain links TRBV19 with TRBJ1-5, with D uncertain. The V and J ends lost 5 bases and 1 base respectively, with 18 bases between them. CDR1 LNHDA and CDR2 SQIVND come from the germline V gene (reference sequence). This CDR3 region has 17 residues. CDR3 protein: CASSYYRISGSNQPQHF. The CDR3, as DNA: TGTGCCAGTAGTTACTACCGAATCTCTGGGAGCAATCAGCCCCAGCATTTT.

The rearrangement uses TRBV7-3 and TRBJ2-1; 9 bases line up with TRBD2. Germline assignment: CDR1 SGHTA and CDR2 FQGTGA. The CDR3 covers 17 residues. V lost 2 bases, J lost 8 bases, and 13 bases stayed unmatched. CDR3 nucleotides: TGTGCCAGCAGCTTATGGCCTCCTAGCGGGAATACCGATGAGCAGTTCTTC. Amino acids: CASSLWPPSGNTDEQFF.

This clone was recorded only once. V usage is TRBV2 and J usage is TRBJ1-1, with a possible D match to TRBD1 (6 bases). The CDR3 is 14 residues long. V shed 4 bases and J shed 4 bases, with 13 bases lying between them. Germline CDR1 SNHLY, CDR2 FYNNEI. The CDR3 here is CASSAYIQGTEAFF. DNA for the CDR3: TGTGCCAGCAGTGCGTATATACAGGGCACTGAAGCTTTCTTT.

V usage is TRBV7-2 and J usage is TRBJ1-5; the D gene is possibly TRBD1 (6 bases). With 2 bases removed from V and 2 bases from J, the gap between germline ends came to 10 bases. From germline, CDR1 is SGHTA and CDR2 FQGNSA. The CDR3 contains 15 residues. The CDR3 coding sequence is TGTGCCAGCAGCTTAAAAGGGGGGGGCAATCAGCCCCAGCATTTT. Translated: CASSLKGGGNQPQHF.

This clone was seen just once. The chain recombines TRBV28 with TRBJ2-5, with D possibly called TRBD1 or TRBD2 (5 bases each). CDR3 length: 16 residues. The V and J ends lost 4 bases and 1 base respectively, with 16 bases between them. Looked up from germline, CDR1 is MDHEN and CDR2 is SYDVKM. The CDR3 here is CASSSSVYGAQETQYF. In nucleotides, the CDR3 is TGTGCCAGCAGTTCGTCGGTTTACGGGGCCCAAGAGACCCAGTACTTC.

The chain uses TRBV4-3 and TRBJ2-1; the match to TRBD2 covers 11 bases. Unmatched junction bases numbered 10, after V lost 5 bases and J lost 7 bases. The germline gives CDR1 LGHNA, CDR2 YSLEER. This CDR3 region has 16 residues. For the CDR3, the DNA is TGCGCCAGCAGCGAAACTAGCGGGAGCAACTTAAATGAGCAGTTCTTC. It is translated as CASSETSGSNLNEQFF.

The chain has TRBV6-6 and TRBJ1-2; D is unclear. This CDR3 region has 13 residues. Germline V gene sequence: CDR1 MNHNY, CDR2 SVGAGI (reference sequence). Trimming pared 2 bases from V and 4 bases from J, leaving 8 bases between. The CDR3 DNA sequence: TGTGCCAGCAGTTACACTGATATCTATGGCTACACCTTC. Translated, it gives CASSYTDIYGYTF.

In DNA form, the CDR3 reads TGTGCCAGCAGCGTAGCTACGGGAGGTGAGCAGTTCTTC. This gives the protein CASSVATGGEQFF. J is TRBJ2-1 and V is TRBV9; TRBD2 aligns across 7 bases. Germline lookup yields CDR1 SGDLS and CDR2 YYNGEE. V lost 0 bases and J lost 9; bases outside the gene matches: 3. This CDR3 has 13 residues.

The chain recombines TRBV6-1 with TRBJ2-3, with D unresolved. The CDR3 loop spans 15 amino acids. The V gene lost 2 bases and the J gene lost 0 bases, with 9 bases spanning the gap. Germline V gene lookup returns CDR1 MNHNS and CDR2 SASEGT. The CDR3 is CASSEYDQSTDTQYF. CDR3 in DNA: TGTGCCAGCAGTGAATATGACCAAAGCACAGATACGCAGTATTTT.

The chain uses TRBV7-9 and TRBJ2-1, with D unresolved. Germline V gene lookup returns CDR1 SEHNR and CDR2 FQNEAQ (reference sequence). This CDR3 contains 12 residues. Trimming shortened V by 5 bases and J by 7 bases, and 9 bases separated the two germline ends. CDR3 sequence reads: CASSHVWNEQFF. In nucleotides, the CDR3 is TGTGCCAGCAGCCATGTATGGAATGAGCAGTTCTTC.

CDR3 loop: CASSRGEGMFTEAFF. The CDR3 coding sequence is TGCGCCAGCAGTCGGGGTGAGGGTATGTTCACTGAAGCTTTCTTT. The chain couples TRBV10-1 to TRBJ1-1; no reliable D call. Germline CDR1 reads WNHNN; CDR2 reads SYGVQD (reference sequence). Trimming took off 5 bases at V and 4 bases at J, with 17 bases between the two ends. The CDR3 runs 15 residues.

The rearrangement joins TRBV7-6 to TRBJ2-7; D is ambiguous. Between the trimmed V and J ends, which lost 1 base and 3 bases, there was a span of 7 bases. The germline CDR1 and CDR2 sequences are SGHVS and FNYEAQ. CDR3 size: 13 residues. CDR3 nucleotide sequence: TGTGCCAGCAGCTTAGGGCTCGGCTACGAGCAGTACTTC. It is translated as CASSLGLGYEQYF.

V gene TRBV6-1 combines with J gene TRBJ2-2; D remains ambiguous. This CDR3 spans 14 amino acids. Trimming shortened V by 0 bases and J by 7 bases, and 9 bases separated the two germline ends. Germline V gene sequence: CDR1 MNHNS, CDR2 SASEGT. The CDR3 nucleotides are TGTGCCAGCAGTGAAGCGCTCTTTGTCGGGGAGCTGTTTTTT. Its protein product is CASSEALFVGELFF.

The CDR3 region has the DNA TGTGCCAGCAGTGAAATGGACGACAGCTACTATGGCTACACCTTC. As protein: CASSEMDDSYYGYTF. The gene calls are TRBV2 and TRBJ1-2; D might be TRBD1 (5 bases). CDR3 length: 15 amino acids. Trimming shortened V by 2 bases and J by 3 bases, and 13 bases separated the two germline ends. Germline CDR1 is SNHLY and CDR2 is FYNNEI.

This chain links TRBV6-5 with TRBJ2-1; D gene ambiguous. V was shortened by 7 bases and J by 0 bases, with 13 bases between the two germline ends. In germline, CDR1 is MNHEY, CDR2 SVGAGI. The CDR3 covers 15 residues. The CDR3: CASTITRSSYNEQFF. As DNA, the CDR3 is TGTGCCAGCACTATAACCCGGAGCTCCTACAATGAGCAGTTCTTC.